These 29 T cell receptor beta chains originate from one sample sequenced in a study of blood T cell repertoires in COVID-19. Only in-frame clones appear in the TCRdb table, and some are missing; sequencing was by immunoSEQ multiplex PCR. Among over 250,000 clones listed, over 75% were seen once. The sequencing sample was made of peripheral blood. The receptors shown here come from a human donor in a cohort sampled during active COVID-19.

This chain links TRBV2 with TRBJ1-2; D is uncertain. This CDR3 has 14 residues. CDR1 is SNHLY, CDR2 FYNNEI, per germline. Deletions cut 7 bases from V and 2 bases from J, with 14 bases between. The CDR3 DNA reads as TGTGCCAGCACCAAACTGCCGGGAAACTATGGCTACACCTTC. It translates to CASTKLPGNYGYTF.

V and J are TRBV27 and TRBJ2-1; 9 positions match TRBD2. The V and J ends lost 2 bases and 9 bases, in that order; junction bases with no gene match: 11. Germline V CDR1 and CDR2: MNHEY, SMNVEV (reference sequence). CDR3 length: 16 residues. CDR3 loop: CASSLGSAGGPSEQFF. CDR3 sequence (DNA): TGTGCCAGCAGTTTAGGGTCGGCGGGAGGGCCGAGTGAGCAGTTCTTC.

V usage is TRBV28 and J usage is TRBJ2-7, with D possibly TRBD2 on 5 matching bases. The CDR3 has 12 residues. Trimming shortened V by 2 bases and J by 6 bases, and 8 bases separated the two germline ends. CDR1 is MDHEN and CDR2 is SYDVKM in the germline V gene. The CDR3 is CASSLKGVEQYF. The DNA for the CDR3 is TGTGCCAGCAGTTTAAAGGGAGTCGAGCAGTACTTC.

The gene calls are TRBV19 and TRBJ2-1; TRBD2 agrees at 13 bases. There are 18 residues in the CDR3. Per germline, CDR1 LNHDA and CDR2 SQIVND (reference sequence). J was trimmed by 4 bases and V by 6 bases; bases with no gene match: 12. Written as DNA, the CDR3 is TGTGCCAGTAGCCTCACTCGGACTAGCGGGAGTGGTTACAATGAGCAGTTCTTC. The encoded protein is CASSLTRTSGSGYNEQFF. Drawing the rest from reference TRBV19 and TRBJ2-1, the complete variable domain is DGGITQSPKYLFRKEGQNVTLSCEQNLNHDAMYWYRQDPGQGLRLIYYSQIVNDFQKGDIAEGYSVSREKKESFPLTVTSAQKNPTAFYLCASSLTRTSGSGYNEQFFGPGTRLTVL.

The chain recombines TRBV24-1 with TRBJ1-5; 10 bases agree with TRBD1. Germline CDR1 KGHDR, CDR2 SFDVKD. The CDR3 loop spans 19 amino acids. V lost 9 bases, J lost 3 bases, and 19 bases stayed unmatched. The CDR3 DNA sequence: TGTGCCACCCCCGGAGTCGGGACAGGGGATTCGGGGTACAATCAGCCCCAGCATTTT. It specifies CATPGVGTGDSGYNQPQHF.

The chain couples TRBV28 to TRBJ2-5; D may be TRBD2 (6 bases). Trimming stripped 10 bases from V and 7 bases from J, with 16 bases between. The CDR3 has 12 amino acids. In germline, CDR1 is MDHEN, CDR2 SYDVKM. The CDR3 protein is CATLMPGGTQYF. The CDR3 nucleotides are TGTGCCACCCTGATGCCCGGGGGGACCCAGTACTTC.

The CDR3 spells CASRLSDTQYF. The CDR3 bases are TGTGCCAGCAGACTATCAGATACGCAGTATTTT. V is TRBV6-5 and J is TRBJ2-3; D gene ambiguous. Trimming stripped 6 bases from V and 4 bases from J, with 5 bases between. The CDR3 loop spans 11 amino acids. The germline CDR1 and CDR2 sequences are MNHEY and SVGAGI.

The chain has TRBV28 and TRBJ2-7, with TRBD2 matching over 11 bases. In germline, CDR1 is MDHEN, CDR2 SYDVKM. The CDR3 has 16 amino acids. The J segment lost 5 bases and the V segment lost 6 bases, leaving 12 bases of the junction unmatched. This chain's CDR3 is CASSSPLAGGTHEQYF. The CDR3 nucleotides read TGTGCCAGCAGCAGCCCCCTAGCGGGAGGTACCCACGAGCAGTACTTC.

V gene TRBV7-9 combines with J gene TRBJ1-2; a possible D gene is TRBD1 (5 bases). With 2 bases removed from V and 4 bases from J, the gap between germline ends came to 11 bases. Germline loops: CDR1 SEHNR, CDR2 FQNEAQ (reference sequence). The CDR3 extends over 14 amino acids. CDR3: CASSLSQGPYGYTF. CDR3 sequence (DNA): TGTGCCAGCAGCTTAAGCCAGGGTCCCTATGGCTACACCTTC. Using reference TRBV7-9 and TRBJ1-2 for the parts outside the CDR3, the full variable domain is DTGVSQNPRHKITKRGQNVTFRCDPISEHNRLYWYRQTLGQGPEFLTYFQNEAQLEKSRLLSDRFSAERPKGSFSTLEIQRTEQGDSAMYLCASSLSQGPYGYTFGSGTRLTVV.

This clone came up a few times. The chain joins TRBV30 to TRBJ2-2; weak D call: TRBD2 (6 bases). This CDR3 comprises 15 residues. Germline V gene lookup returns CDR1 GTSNPN and CDR2 SVGIG (reference sequence). Trimming cost V 5 bases and J 5 bases, with 18 bases left between them. The CDR3 DNA reads TGTGCCTGGGGCTATCGGGGGTCGCGGACCGGGGAGCTGTTTTTT. It specifies CAWGYRGSRTGELFF.

The chain couples TRBV3-1 (or the pseudogene TRBV3-2) to TRBJ1-6; 7 bases line up with TRBD1. The CDR3 has 14 residues. Germline assignment: CDR1 LGHDT and CDR2 YNNKEL (reference sequence). V lost 4 bases to trimming and J lost 5 bases; unmatched junction nucleotides: 2. The CDR3 DNA follows: TGTGCCAGCAGCCTGGGACAGAATAATTCACCCCTCCACTTT. Amino acids: CASSLGQNNSPLHF.

In its sample, this clone was seen once. The chain is built from TRBV18 and TRBJ1-4; TRBD1 is a possible D gene (6 bases). The V gene's germline CDR1 is KGHSH and CDR2 LQKENI. With 6 bases removed from V and 5 bases from J, the gap between germline ends came to 16 bases. CDR3 length: 15 residues. In DNA, the CDR3 is TGTGCCAGCTCGCCTTTGGGGGCCCCAAATGAAAAACTGTTTTTT. It translates to CASSPLGAPNEKLFF.

J is TRBJ2-7 and V is TRBV7-9; perhaps TRBD2 as D (5 bases). This CDR3 is built from 16 residues. The germline V gene encodes CDR1 SEHNR and CDR2 FQNEAQ (reference sequence). V was trimmed by 5 bases and J by 2 bases, leaving 19 bases between them. CDR3 in amino acids: CASSPARTAATYEQYF. In nucleotides, the CDR3 is TGTGCCAGCAGCCCAGCCAGGACTGCGGCGACCTACGAGCAGTACTTC.

This chain joins TRBV7-9 and TRBJ2-1; 7 nucleotides agree with TRBD2. Trimming took 6 bases from V and 4 from J; bases not matched to a gene: 12. This CDR3 contains 16 residues. CDR1 SEHNR and CDR2 FQNEAQ come from the germline V gene (reference sequence). DNA for the CDR3: TGTGCCAGCAGTTCCCCCGCCGGACTAGTATACAATGAGCAGTTCTTC. Translation gives CASSSPAGLVYNEQFF.

The V call is TRBV2, the J call TRBJ2-1; D not certain. Trimming took 4 bases from V and 6 from J, leaving 10 bases between them. The CDR3 is made up of 13 amino acids. In germline, CDR1 is SNHLY, CDR2 FYNNEI. The DNA of the CDR3 is TGTGCCAGCAGTGTCGGTATATCCAATGAGCAGTTCTTC. Translated: CASSVGISNEQFF.

V gene TRBV4-2 combines with J gene TRBJ2-5; weak D call: TRBD2 (5 bases). This CDR3 is 14 amino acids long. CDR1 and CDR2 (germline): LGHNA, YNFKEQ. Trimming pared 1 base from V and 5 bases from J, leaving 11 bases between. The CDR3 spells CASSQVTREETQYF. The CDR3 region has the DNA TGTGCCAGCAGCCAAGTCACTAGGGAGGAGACCCAGTACTTC.

This chain links TRBV28 with TRBJ1-2, with 10 bases fitting TRBD1. The V gene end was trimmed by 6 bases and the J gene end by 8 bases; junction bases not matched to a gene: 12. Germline CDR1 reads MDHEN; CDR2 reads SYDVKM. There are 15 residues in the CDR3. CDR3 protein: CASRLPGTGVRGYTF. The DNA for the CDR3 is TGTGCCAGCAGGCTCCCCGGGACAGGGGTACGAGGCTACACCTTC.

This clone was detected only once. The chain is built from TRBV19 and TRBJ2-5; D might be TRBD1 (6 bases). The CDR3 totals 14 residues. Trimming removed 4 bases at V and 5 bases at J, with 14 bases between. Per germline, CDR1 LNHDA and CDR2 SQIVND (reference sequence). CDR3 DNA sequence: TGTGCCAGTAGTACTCATCAGGGGATGGAGACCCAGTACTTC. This sequence encodes CASSTHQGMETQYF.

This chain links TRBV29-1 with TRBJ2-5, with 10 bases fitting TRBD2. The CDR3 is 15 residues long. The J segment lost 5 bases and the V segment lost 7 bases, leaving 13 bases of the junction unmatched. The germline gives CDR1 SQVTM, CDR2 ANQGSEA. The CDR3 bases are TGCAGCGCCAGGCCCAGCGGGAGGGCCCTTGAGACCCAGTACTTC. Translated: CSARPSGRALETQYF.

The chain uses TRBV3-1 (or the pseudogene TRBV3-2) and TRBJ1-2; tentatively, D is TRBD1 (5 bases). The CDR3 sequence is 14 residues long. Germline-derived CDR1 and CDR2 are LGHDT and YNNKEL (reference sequence). Trimming cost V 1 base and J 2 bases, with 8 bases left between them. The CDR3 DNA sequence: TGTGCCAGCAGCCAAGGGGCAGGGAACTATGGCTACACCTTC. Translating gives CASSQGAGNYGYTF.

With regard to this clone: This same CDR3 is encoded by further DNA sequences in the sample. V gene TRBV7-9 combines with J gene TRBJ1-1; D is possibly TRBD1 (5 bases). V was clipped by 1 base and J by 4 bases, with 10 bases between them. The germline V gene has CDR1 SEHNR and CDR2 FQNEAQ (reference sequence). This CDR3 is built from 14 residues. The CDR3 spells CASSLGGGGTEAFF. In DNA form, the CDR3 reads TGTGCCAGCAGCTTAGGAGGCGGGGGCACTGAAGCTTTCTTT.

This sequence joins TRBV7-2 and TRBJ1-1; weak D call: TRBD1 (6 bases). This CDR3 has 14 amino acids. Germline V gives CDR1 SGHTA, CDR2 FQGNSA. V was clipped by 5 bases and J by 0 bases, with 10 bases between them. CDR3: CASSVGQLNTEAFF. CDR3 nucleotides: TGTGCCAGCAGCGTCGGACAGTTGAACACTGAAGCTTTCTTT.

The chain has TRBV11-2 and TRBJ2-3; D not resolved. The CDR3 contains 14 residues. V dropped 2 bases and J dropped 1 base, with 7 bases sitting between them. Looked up from germline, CDR1 is SGHAT and CDR2 is FQNNGV. The CDR3 sequence: CASSLTVGTDTQYF. CDR3 DNA sequence: TGTGCCAGCAGCTTAACTGTTGGCACAGATACGCAGTATTTT.

This sequence joins TRBV12-3 or TRBV12-4 and TRBJ2-7; maybe TRBD2 (5 bases). With 2 bases removed from V and 2 bases from J, the gap between germline ends came to 7 bases. This CDR3 has 13 residues. The CDR3 DNA reads TGTGCCAGCAGTTTATCCGGGACCTACGAGCAGTACTTC. Protein sequence: CASSLSGTYEQYF.

This rearrangement joins TRBV6-5 to TRBJ2-7; possibly TRBD2 for D (6 bases). The CDR3 totals 14 residues. V was cut by 5 bases and J by 3 bases, with 14 bases left in between. Germline V gene data show CDR1 as MNHEY and CDR2 as SVGAGI. The CDR3 protein is CASSLREPLYEQYF. CDR3 in DNA: TGTGCCAGCAGTCTTCGGGAGCCCCTCTACGAGCAGTACTTC.

The V and J genes are TRBV6-2 or TRBV6-3 and TRBJ2-2; 12 bases align to TRBD2. V trimming: 6 bases; J trimming: 6 bases; junction bases outside the gene matches: 5. The germline V gene encodes CDR1 MNHEY and CDR2 SVGEGT. The CDR3 has 15 amino acids. The CDR3 region is CASSPSGRAPGELFF. For the CDR3, the DNA is TGTGCCAGCAGCCCTAGCGGGAGGGCCCCCGGGGAGCTGTTTTTT.

The chain is built from TRBV7-9 and TRBJ2-7; weak D call: TRBD1 (5 bases). V was pared by 4 bases and J by 2 bases, with 12 bases between. Germline values: CDR1 SEHNR, CDR2 FQNEAQ (reference sequence). CDR3 length: 14 residues. As DNA, the CDR3 is TGTGCCAGCAGCTCCAAAGGGGTCGCCTACGAGCAGTACTTC. Translation: CASSSKGVAYEQYF.

The chain joins TRBV7-6 to TRBJ2-1; 14 bases map to TRBD2. Germline V gene sequence: CDR1 SGHVS, CDR2 FNYEAQ. This CDR3 is built from 15 residues. V trimming: 4 bases; J trimming: 9 bases; junction bases outside the gene matches: 5. Here the CDR3 DNA reads TGTGCCAGCAGCTCGGGACTAGCGGGAGAGATTGAGCAGTTCTTC. Translated: CASSSGLAGEIEQFF.

This chain joins TRBV3-1 (or the pseudogene TRBV3-2) and TRBJ1-6; a possible D gene is TRBD1 (6 bases). The CDR3 runs to 15 residues. Germline CDR1 reads LGHDT; CDR2 reads YNNKEL (reference sequence). V lost 1 base to trimming and J lost 7 bases, with 11 bases between them. Here the CDR3 DNA reads TGTGCCAGCAGCCAAGGGTCAGGGGTAAATTCACCCCTCCACTTT. This codes for CASSQGSGVNSPLHF.